The 17 T cell receptor beta chains below all came from one sample that was sequenced in a study of cytomegalovirus exposure and HLA in healthy donors. The PCR had 60 Vbeta and 13 Jbeta primers. Measured with immunoSEQ multiplex PCR; TCRdb has only the in-frame clones, and not every one. The sample comprises about 120,000 clones, approximately 81% of which are singletons, and 3.5% to 4.5% rests with the top ten. The sequencing input was PBMCs. The receptors come from a man in his late teens or twenties in good health and CMV-seropositive.

Written as DNA, the CDR3 is TGCAGCGTTGACTGGCCTAGCACAGATACGCAGTATTTT. Amino acids: CSVDWPSTDTQYF. V is TRBV29-1 and J is TRBJ2-3; D is uncertain. Germline loops: CDR1 SQVTM, CDR2 ANQGSEA. There are 13 residues in the CDR3. Trimming cost V 3 bases and J 0 bases, with 7 bases left between them.

This clone was counted only a few times. This chain joins TRBV30 and TRBJ2-2, with no clear D. This CDR3 has 11 amino acids. The germline CDR1 and CDR2 sequences are GTSNPN and SVGIG (reference sequence). Deletions cut 6 bases from V and 7 bases from J, with 9 bases between. The CDR3 DNA sequence: TGTGCCTGCACGATAGACGGGGAGCTGTTTTTT. As protein: CACTIDGELFF.

The rearrangement links TRBV15 to TRBJ2-1; 8 bases align to TRBD1. Looked up from germline, CDR1 is LNHNV and CDR2 is YYDKDF (reference sequence). This CDR3 is 18 amino acids long. V was pared by 8 bases and J by 3 bases, with 18 bases of the junction left unmatched. CDR3 in amino acids: CATERAQVGQVVYNEQFF. The CDR3 DNA reads as TGTGCCACCGAAAGAGCCCAGGTGGGACAGGTTGTCTACAATGAGCAGTTCTTC.

V gene TRBV7-9 combines with J gene TRBJ1-1; weak D call: TRBD1 (6 bases). The CDR3 is 14 residues long. Germline V CDR1 and CDR2: SEHNR, FQNEAQ (reference sequence). Trimming took off 5 bases at V and 1 base at J, with 11 bases between the two ends. CDR3 loop: CASSRGSKNTEAFF. The CDR3 DNA follows: TGTGCCAGCAGCAGGGGGAGCAAGAACACTGAAGCTTTCTTT. The complete variable domain, with remaining parts taken from reference TRBV7-9 and TRBJ1-1, reads DTGVSQNPRHKITKRGQNVTFRCDPISEHNRLYWYRQTLGQGPEFLTYFQNEAQLEKSRLLSDRFSAERPKGSFSTLEIQRTEQGDSAMYLCASSRGSKNTEAFFGQGTRLTVV.

This clone was observed once. Written as DNA, the CDR3 is TGCGCCAGCAGCTTAGGACAGGGAGGTATGAACACTGAAGCTTTCTTT. Encoded protein: CASSLGQGGMNTEAFF. This chain joins TRBV5-1 and TRBJ1-1; 8 nucleotides match TRBD1. The germline gives CDR1 SGHRS, CDR2 YFSETQ. The CDR3 runs 16 residues. Trimming took 2 bases from V and 0 from J; bases not matched to a gene: 6.

The chain uses TRBV10-3 and TRBJ2-2; possible D gene TRBD1, 5 bases. CDR3 length: 13 amino acids. Per the germline V gene, CDR1 is ENHRY and CDR2 is SYGVKD. V was clipped by 6 bases and J by 1 base, with 6 bases between them. The chain's CDR3 is CAISGQNTGELFF. In nucleotides, the CDR3 is TGTGCCATCAGCGGACAGAACACCGGGGAGCTGTTTTTT.

The J gene is TRBJ2-1, the V gene TRBV27; 15 bases align to TRBD2. Germline V gene lookup returns CDR1 MNHEY and CDR2 SMNVEV (reference sequence). This CDR3 spans 15 amino acids. V lost 6 bases, J lost 4 bases, and 1 base stayed unmatched. CDR3 bases: TGTGCCAGCAGAGGACTAGCGGGAGGGTACAATGAGCAGTTCTTC. Amino acid sequence: CASRGLAGGYNEQFF.

About this clone itself: A junction boundary mismatches the germline segment, possibly from a read error. The chain employs TRBV30 and TRBJ1-3; D may be TRBD1 (6 bases). Germline V gene lookup returns CDR1 GTSNPN and CDR2 SVGIG (reference sequence). The CDR3 sequence is 16 residues long. In DNA, the CDR3 is TGTGCCTGGAGCGGAAGCGGGACATCATCTGGAAACACCACATATTTT. Translating gives CAWSGSGTSSGNTTYF.

CDR3 DNA sequence: TGTGCCAGCAGCTTAGTTGGGACAGGGGGCAACGAGCAGTACTTC. It codes for CASSLVGTGGNEQYF. This chain links TRBV7-2 with TRBJ2-7, with 12 positions matching TRBD1. The CDR3 covers 15 residues. The germline V gene has CDR1 SGHTA and CDR2 FQGNSA. J gave up 5 bases and V 1 base, and 3 bases lay outside the gene matches.

The DNA of the CDR3 is TGTGCCAGCAGCGTTACAGGGACGGGCGGGGAGCAGTTCTTC. Its translation is CASSVTGTGGEQFF. This sequence joins TRBV11-3 and TRBJ2-1, with a weak D call TRBD1 (6 bases). Germline V gene data show CDR1 as SGHNT and CDR2 as YENEEA. Trimming took 5 bases from V and 10 from J, leaving 18 bases between them. This CDR3 has 14 amino acids.

The genes are TRBV5-6 and TRBJ2-7; D perhaps matches TRBD1 (5 bases). V was trimmed by 1 base and J by 3 bases, leaving 17 bases between them. Germline V gene lookup returns CDR1 SGHDT and CDR2 YYEEEE. CDR3 length: 16 amino acids. CDR3 protein: CASSLTGIEVDYEQYF. CDR3 in DNA: TGTGCCAGCAGCTTGACAGGAATCGAGGTTGACTACGAGCAGTACTTC.

The chain carries TRBV10-3 and TRBJ2-5; 7 bases align to TRBD2. The V and J ends lost 3 bases and 5 bases, in that order; junction bases with no gene match: 3. From germline, CDR1 is ENHRY and CDR2 SYGVKD. CDR3 length: 13 amino acids. CDR3 amino acids: CAISDGGGETQYF. CDR3 DNA sequence: TGTGCCATCAGTGATGGGGGAGGGGAGACCCAGTACTTC.

With respect to this clone: Other DNA sequences in this sample translate to the same CDR3. This chain uses TRBV7-9 with TRBJ1-2, with 7 bases lining up with TRBD1. Germline CDR1 is SEHNR and CDR2 is FQNEAQ (reference sequence). This CDR3 is built from 15 residues. With 5 bases clipped from V and 6 bases from J, the junction kept 12 bases outside the gene matches. The CDR3 region is CASSHQGQPGDGYTF. DNA for the CDR3: TGTGCCAGCAGCCACCAGGGACAGCCTGGGGATGGCTACACCTTC.

The rearrangement joins TRBV7-6 to TRBJ2-7; TRBD1 agrees at 8 bases. The germline gives CDR1 SGHVS, CDR2 FNYEAQ. The CDR3 spans 17 residues. After removal of 1 base from V and 5 bases from J, the junction contained 13 bases not matched to a gene. The CDR3 region is CASSLGPGQDRSDEQYF. The CDR3 coding sequence is TGTGCCAGCAGCTTAGGTCCGGGACAGGACCGTTCGGACGAGCAGTACTTC.

This chain links TRBV5-1 with TRBJ1-1; D is unresolved. Germline V gene data show CDR1 as SGHRS and CDR2 as YFSETQ. The CDR3 runs 15 residues. Trimming cost V 0 bases and J 0 bases, with 9 bases left between them. The CDR3 coding sequence is TGCGCCAGCAGCTTGGCACCGGTAATGAACACTGAAGCTTTCTTT. Amino acids: CASSLAPVMNTEAFF.

The chain combines TRBV7-9 with TRBJ2-5; 8 positions match TRBD1. There are 16 residues in the CDR3. The ends lost 3 bases at V and 0 bases at J; junction bases unmatched: 6. CDR1 is SEHNR and CDR2 is FQNEAQ in the germline V gene (reference sequence). CDR3 amino acids: CASSFHRDRNQETQYF. CDR3 bases: TGTGCCAGCAGCTTTCACCGGGACAGGAACCAAGAGACCCAGTACTTC.

V and J are TRBV4-1 and TRBJ1-1; TRBD1 aligns across 8 bases. Germline V gene sequence: CDR1 MGHRA, CDR2 YSYEKL. The CDR3 runs to 17 residues. V lost 1 base to trimming and J lost 2 bases; unmatched junction nucleotides: 9. The DNA for the CDR3 is TGCGCCAGCAGCCAAGGGGGGGCAGGGGGCAGAAACACTGAAGCTTTCTTT. Translating gives CASSQGGAGGRNTEAFF.